This record covers a single TCR beta chain. The donors, healthy adults who were HIV-negative, had experienced no recent acute infections or vaccinations. Extraction of genomic DNA in unsorted samples used roughly 100 million PBMCs. This specimen comes from a study of shared clonotypes between healthy human individuals. Per the germline V gene, CDR1 is MNHEY and CDR2 is SVGAGI. V shed 0 bases and J shed 3 bases, with 12 bases lying between them. This CDR3 contains 15 residues. Several immunoSEQ 96-well plates shared each subset's DNA, each plate a replicate. The quantity of DNA used in unsorted PBMC replicate PCRs was around 0.3 ug, corresponding to around 32,000 T cell genomes. The table came from immunoSEQ multiplex PCR; TCRdb's copy has only in-frame clones and leaves some out. Of 400,000 to 500,000 clones in the sample, around 79% were seen once.

Sequencing was carried out using PBMCs. The chain links TRBV6-5 to TRBJ2-7, with D possibly being TRBD1 or TRBD2 (5 bases each). The clonotype originates from a woman aged 40 to 49 in good health. Some clones in this sample may be carry-over from other donors' samples. The CDR3 spells CASSYSIAQGYEQYF. The DNA for the CDR3 is TGTGCCAGCAGTTACTCGATAGCGCAGGGCTACGAGCAGTACTTC.